These 21 T cell receptor beta chains share one sample of origin, sequenced in a study of blood T cell repertoires in COVID-19. Generated by immunoSEQ multiplex PCR, the TCRdb table keeps only in-frame clones and is missing some. Found here are a few hundred thousand clones, nearly 90% of them singletons; the top ten hold around 0.97%. Sequencing was performed on peripheral blood. The receptor source for this set is a middle-aged woman with COVID-19, enrolled during active disease.

The sample holds one count of this clone. The V and J genes are TRBV29-1 and TRBJ1-6; no definite D call. Trimming took 4 bases from V and 7 from J, leaving 11 bases between them. The length of the CDR3 is 13 residues. The germline V gene has CDR1 SQVTM and CDR2 ANQGSEA. CDR3 residues: CSVAARANSPLHF. CDR3 bases: TGCAGCGTTGCGGCCCGAGCGAATTCACCCCTCCACTTT.

This rearrangement joins TRBV28 to TRBJ1-2, with a possible D match to TRBD1 (6 bases). This CDR3 is 13 amino acids long. In germline, CDR1 is MDHEN, CDR2 SYDVKM. Trimming stripped 6 bases from V and 8 bases from J, with 16 bases between. CDR3 sequence: CASSLPNRVGYTF. CDR3 DNA sequence: TGTGCCAGCAGCTTACCCAACAGGGTCGGCTACACCTTC.

The chain employs TRBV6-5 and TRBJ1-1; perhaps TRBD1 as D (5 bases). Germline V gene lookup returns CDR1 MNHEY and CDR2 SVGAGI. V lost 5 bases to trimming and J lost 1 base, with 14 bases between them. The CDR3 consists of 15 residues. This CDR3 is CASSPMWGRNTEAFF. As DNA, the CDR3 is TGTGCCAGCAGTCCCATGTGGGGCCGGAACACTGAAGCTTTCTTT.

This sequence joins TRBV3-1 (or the pseudogene TRBV3-2) and TRBJ1-1, with 12 bases aligning to TRBD1. V was clipped by 5 bases and J by 6 bases; unmatched bases: 4. This CDR3 has 14 residues. The V gene's germline CDR1 is LGHDT and CDR2 YNNKEL (reference sequence). CDR3 amino acids: CASSKGQGAAEAFF. In DNA, the CDR3 is TGTGCCAGCAGCAAGGGACAGGGGGCGGCTGAAGCTTTCTTT.

The rearrangement links TRBV7-2 to TRBJ1-4; 7 bases match TRBD1. Germline CDR1 SGHTA, CDR2 FQGNSA. V shed 5 bases, J shed 7 bases, and the junction held 7 bases outside the gene matches. The CDR3 is 14 residues long. The CDR3 DNA sequence: TGTGCCAGCAGCGAGGACAGGAAGGGTGAAAAACTGTTTTTT. Amino acid sequence: CASSEDRKGEKLFF.

The chain combines TRBV9 with TRBJ1-6; D might be TRBD1 (6 bases). V dropped 0 bases and J dropped 6 bases, with 10 bases sitting between them. Germline CDR1 is SGDLS and CDR2 is YYNGEE. The length of the CDR3 is 15 residues. The CDR3 sequence is CASSVAGHSNSPLHF. CDR3 bases: TGTGCCAGCAGCGTAGCGGGACACAGTAATTCACCCCTCCACTTT. Together with reference TRBV9 and TRBJ1-6, the CDR3 gives the full variable domain: DSGVTQTPKHLITATGQRVTLRCSPRSGDLSVYWYQQSLDQGLQFLIQYYNGEERAKGNILERFSAQQFPDLHSELNLSSLELGDSALYFCASSVAGHSNSPLHFGNGTRLTVT.

This chain uses TRBV10-3 with TRBJ1-4, with D hard to call. The ends were cut back, 0 bases at V and 5 bases at J, with 7 bases in the middle. The CDR3 contains 14 residues. CDR1 and CDR2 from the germline V gene are ENHRY and SYGVKD. Here the CDR3 reads CAISESVSNEKLFF. Written as DNA, the CDR3 is TGTGCCATCAGTGAGTCGGTGAGCAATGAAAAACTGTTTTTT.

V usage is TRBV19 and J usage is TRBJ1-5, with a tentative D call TRBD1 (6 bases). From germline, CDR1 is LNHDA and CDR2 SQIVND (reference sequence). This CDR3 comprises 16 residues. The V and J ends lost 3 bases and 3 bases respectively, with 15 bases between them. The CDR3 DNA reads as TGTGCCAGTAGTATCTACGCTACAGGGTACAATCAGCCCCAGCATTTT. Translating gives CASSIYATGYNQPQHF.

V usage is TRBV15 and J usage is TRBJ1-4; a possible D gene is TRBD1 (5 bases). This CDR3 spans 14 amino acids. Germline V gene lookup returns CDR1 LNHNV and CDR2 YYDKDF (reference sequence). V lost 0 bases and J lost 13, with 15 bases in between. The CDR3: CATSRERSGAVLFF. CDR3 nucleotide sequence: TGTGCCACCAGCAGAGAACGGAGCGGGGCAGTACTGTTTTTT.

This clone was seen a few times. V and J are TRBV5-1 and TRBJ2-7; TRBD2 is a possible D gene (5 bases). The germline CDR1 and CDR2 sequences are SGHRS and YFSETQ. V shed 0 bases and J shed 0 bases, with 13 bases lying between them. The CDR3 extends over 16 amino acids. The CDR3 loop reads CASSLGIGGYSYEQYF. CDR3 coding DNA: TGCGCCAGCAGCTTGGGTATCGGAGGCTACTCCTACGAGCAGTACTTC.

The chain links TRBV15 to TRBJ2-7, with 10 nucleotides matching TRBD2. The junction had 8 bases not matched to a gene; V was cut back by 5 bases and J by 4 bases. The CDR3 runs 15 residues. In germline, CDR1 is LNHNV, CDR2 YYDKDF (reference sequence). CDR3 in amino acids: CATSYRDSGRYEQYF. The CDR3 DNA reads TGTGCCACCAGCTACCGTGATAGCGGGAGGTACGAGCAGTACTTC.

This rearrangement joins TRBV20-1 to TRBJ1-2, with D maybe TRBD1 (5 bases). Trimming pared 4 bases from V and 9 bases from J, leaving 12 bases between. The CDR3 is 11 amino acids. Germline CDR1 is DFQATT and CDR2 is SNEGSKA (reference sequence). The CDR3 nucleotides read TGCAGTGCTAAGGGGAATGAGAGCTACACCTTC. Translating it yields CSAKGNESYTF.

The sample holds one count of this clone. The rearrangement links TRBV4-3 to TRBJ2-7; possible D gene TRBD1, 5 bases. V dropped 1 base and J dropped 3 bases, with 10 bases sitting between them. Germline CDR1 is LGHNA and CDR2 is YSLEER. The CDR3 length is 14 residues. CDR3 DNA: TGCGCCAGCAGCCAAGGGAGTCAGGGCTACGAGCAGTACTTC. It translates to CASSQGSQGYEQYF.

This clone has only one observation. The chain is built from TRBV7-2 and TRBJ2-7; 9 positions agree with TRBD1. The CDR3 length is 15 residues. V dropped 2 bases and J dropped 7; count of bases not matched to a gene: 9. Germline V lookup: CDR1 SGHTA, CDR2 FQGNSA. CDR3 protein: CASSLRGQGKLEQYF. The CDR3 DNA reads TGTGCCAGCAGCTTAAGGGGACAGGGAAAGCTGGAGCAGTACTTC.

The genes are TRBV10-3 and TRBJ2-1; unclear D gene. Germline V gives CDR1 ENHRY, CDR2 SYGVKD. Trimming stripped 6 bases from V and 5 bases from J, with 11 bases between. The CDR3 length is 13 residues. This CDR3 is CAISARTDNEQFF. CDR3 sequence (DNA): TGTGCCATCAGCGCGCGCACCGACAATGAGCAGTTCTTC.

The chain carries TRBV19 and TRBJ1-1; D is perhaps TRBD1 (5 bases). The V gene lost 5 bases and the J gene lost 10 bases, with 29 bases spanning the gap. This CDR3 region has 17 residues. CDR1 and CDR2 (germline): LNHDA, SQIVND (reference sequence). As DNA, the CDR3 is TGTGCCAGTAGTTTCTTCGCTCAGACCGACACCACCCAGGGAGCTTTCTTT. It encodes CASSFFAQTDTTQGAFF.

J is TRBJ1-2 and V is TRBV7-9, with 8 bases identical to TRBD1. CDR3 length: 18 amino acids. Germline lookup yields CDR1 SEHNR and CDR2 FQNEAQ (reference sequence). V lost 1 base and J lost 5; bases outside the gene matches: 15. CDR3 protein: CASSLGSGRTGTHYGYTF. In DNA form, the CDR3 reads TGTGCCAGCAGCTTAGGTTCCGGGAGGACAGGGACCCATTATGGCTACACCTTC.

The chain has TRBV5-6 and TRBJ1-5; 11 bases agree with TRBD1. This CDR3 is 16 amino acids long. Losses at the gene ends were 0 bases for V and 7 bases for J; bases not matched to a gene: 6. The germline CDR1 and CDR2 sequences are SGHDT and YYEEEE. CDR3 DNA sequence: TGTGCCAGCAGCTTGGCCGGACAGGGGGCCAGGCAGCCCCAGCATTTT. Its translation: CASSLAGQGARQPQHF.

This sequence joins TRBV15 and TRBJ2-1; TRBD2 agrees at 7 bases. The CDR3 runs 17 residues. From germline, CDR1 is LNHNV and CDR2 YYDKDF (reference sequence). With V trimmed by 0 bases and J by 9 bases, 14 bases remained unmatched. In DNA form, the CDR3 reads TGTGCCACCAGCAGAGATCTCCTAGCGGCCTCCTATGGTGAGCAGTTCTTC. Its translation: CATSRDLLAASYGEQFF.

This chain uses TRBV6-2 or TRBV6-3 with TRBJ1-3; possibly TRBD1 for D (6 bases). This CDR3 comprises 17 residues. V was clipped by 2 bases and J by 0 bases, with 14 bases between them. Germline V gives CDR1 MNHEY, CDR2 SVGEGT. CDR3 region: CASSYHPTGASGNTIYF. The CDR3 DNA reads TGTGCCAGCAGTTACCATCCGACAGGTGCCTCTGGAAACACCATATATTTT.

J is TRBJ1-1 and V is TRBV27; D is unresolved. CDR1 is MNHEY and CDR2 is SMNVEV in the germline V gene (reference sequence). V gave up 6 bases and J gave up 4 bases, with 12 bases separating them. This CDR3 is 13 amino acids long. The CDR3 loop reads CASSSRGFTEAFF. DNA of the CDR3: TGTGCCAGCAGCAGCCGCGGATTCACTGAAGCTTTCTTT.